These 15 T cell receptor beta chains came from one sample sequenced in a study of blood T cell repertoires in COVID-19. Sequenced by immunoSEQ multiplex PCR; TCRdb stores in-frame clones only, minus some. The sample lists tens of thousands of clones, around 87% seen once, with about 5% in the top ten. What was sequenced was peripheral blood. These receptors came from a woman older than 75 with acute or convalescent COVID-19.

CDR3 sequence (DNA): TGTGCCAGCAGTGTTAACAGGGCTTACTATGGCTACACCTTC. Translated, it gives CASSVNRAYYGYTF. The rearrangement links TRBV2 to TRBJ1-2; weak D call: TRBD1 (6 bases). V lost 4 bases and J 3 bases, leaving 12 bases between the germline ends. Germline assignment: CDR1 SNHLY and CDR2 FYNNEI. The CDR3 is 14 amino acids.

J is TRBJ2-5 and V is TRBV19; maybe TRBD2 (6 bases). The V gene lost 4 bases and the J gene lost 4 bases, with 10 bases spanning the gap. The CDR3 contains 13 residues. CDR1 and CDR2 (germline): LNHDA, SQIVND (reference sequence). CDR3 in DNA: TGTGCCAGTAGTACCCACGGGAGAGAGACCCAGTACTTC. Encoded protein: CASSTHGRETQYF.

The V and J genes are TRBV6-1 and TRBJ2-3; possible D gene TRBD2, 6 bases. The CDR3 consists of 12 residues. The V end was cut by 3 bases, the J end by 7 bases, with 8 bases between. CDR1 and CDR2 (germline): MNHNS, SASEGT. CDR3 coding DNA: TGTGCCAGCAGTGAGGAGGGGTATACGCAGTATTTT. Translated: CASSEEGYTQYF.

V and J are TRBV18 and TRBJ1-1; tentative D call: TRBD1 (6 bases). V lost 5 bases and J lost 5, with 12 bases in between. The germline V gene has CDR1 KGHSH and CDR2 LQKENI. CDR3 size: 13 residues. The CDR3 coding sequence is TGTGCCAGCTCAGGGGGGGCGCCTACTGAAGCTTTCTTT. Protein product: CASSGGAPTEAFF.

V gene TRBV3-1 (or the pseudogene TRBV3-2) combines with J gene TRBJ2-4, with D tentatively TRBD1 (6 bases). This CDR3 spans 17 amino acids. The germline V gene has CDR1 LGHDT and CDR2 YNNKEL (reference sequence). Trimming stripped 0 bases from V and 3 bases from J, with 15 bases between. The CDR3 DNA sequence: TGTGCCAGCAGCCAAGATTCAGCCAGGGGCGTCAAAAACATTCAGTACTTC. Amino acid sequence: CASSQDSARGVKNIQYF.

In this sample, this clone turned up a few times. V gene TRBV27 combines with J gene TRBJ2-7, with 12 bases aligning to TRBD2. The CDR3 runs to 15 residues. Trimming took 5 bases from V and 5 from J; bases not matched to a gene: 7. Germline V gene sequence: CDR1 MNHEY, CDR2 SMNVEV (reference sequence). CDR3 amino acids: CASSPRLAGDDEQYF. For the CDR3, the DNA is TGTGCCAGCAGTCCGAGACTAGCGGGAGATGACGAGCAGTACTTC.

The chain carries TRBV7-9 and TRBJ1-1, with 8 bases lining up with TRBD1. The ends lost 5 bases at V and 3 bases at J; junction bases unmatched: 5. The V gene's germline CDR1 is SEHNR and CDR2 FQNEAQ (reference sequence). The CDR3 extends over 14 amino acids. CDR3 in amino acids: CASSLDRGDTEAFF. The CDR3, as DNA: TGTGCCAGCAGCCTCGACAGGGGCGACACTGAAGCTTTCTTT.

The chain carries TRBV9 and TRBJ2-3; no clear D gene. This CDR3 spans 17 amino acids. Between the trimmed V and J ends, which lost 4 bases and 0 bases, there was a span of 18 bases. Germline V gene lookup returns CDR1 SGDLS and CDR2 YYNGEE. The CDR3, as DNA: TGTGCCAGCAGCTCCCATTTTCGGGTGGAGAGCACAGATACGCAGTATTTT. Encoded protein: CASSSHFRVESTDTQYF.

The count of this clone is one. The sample carries other DNA sequences with the same CDR3. The J gene is TRBJ1-5, the V gene TRBV6-6; D is perhaps TRBD1 (5 bases). There are 13 residues in the CDR3. The V end was cut by 4 bases, the J end by 4 bases, with 8 bases between. Germline lookup yields CDR1 MNHNY and CDR2 SVGAGI (reference sequence). In DNA form, the CDR3 reads TGTGCCAGCAGTTCAGGGTCGAATCAGCCCCAGCATTTT. It translates to CASSSGSNQPQHF.

V is TRBV27 and J is TRBJ2-7, with 10 bases matching TRBD1. Germline CDR1 is MNHEY and CDR2 is SMNVEV (reference sequence). V dropped 5 bases and J dropped 4; count of bases not matched to a gene: 14. The CDR3 has 17 amino acids. The CDR3 DNA is TGTGCCAGCAGTCCGTACCGGGACAGGGGCAATAAATACGAGCAGTACTTC. As protein: CASSPYRDRGNKYEQYF.

This chain joins TRBV12-3 or TRBV12-4 and TRBJ1-2; possibly TRBD1 for D (5 bases). CDR3 length equals 12 residues. The V and J ends lost 5 bases and 5 bases respectively, with 9 bases between them. In DNA, the CDR3 is TGTGCCAGCAGTGACAGAATATATGGCTACACCTTC. Translation gives CASSDRIYGYTF.

The chain employs TRBV15 and TRBJ1-1; D not resolved. CDR3 length: 12 residues. The V gene lost 6 bases and the J gene lost 3 bases, with 8 bases spanning the gap. Germline-derived CDR1 and CDR2 are LNHNV and YYDKDF (reference sequence). Here the CDR3 reads CATSPGYTEAFF. The CDR3 nucleotides read TGTGCCACCAGTCCAGGCTACACTGAAGCTTTCTTT.

The chain has TRBV27 and TRBJ1-1, with unresolved D. CDR3 length equals 13 residues. The V gene lost 5 bases and the J gene lost 4 bases, with 11 bases spanning the gap. The germline V gene has CDR1 MNHEY and CDR2 SMNVEV (reference sequence). CDR3 nucleotides: TGTGCCAGCAGTCCTTCAGTTGTCACTGAAGCTTTCTTT. It encodes CASSPSVVTEAFF.

The V gene is TRBV4-2, the J gene TRBJ2-1, with 8 nucleotides matching TRBD2. There are 13 residues in the CDR3. CDR1 is LGHNA, CDR2 YNFKEQ, per germline. V was pared by 6 bases and J by 4 bases, with 2 bases of the junction left unmatched. The CDR3: CASRRGDYNEQFF. CDR3 bases: TGTGCCAGCAGGCGGGGGGATTACAATGAGCAGTTCTTC.

CDR3 nucleotide sequence: TGTGCCAGCAGCCACCGGGGGTTAGGGGCAGATACGCAGTATTTT. It encodes CASSHRGLGADTQYF. The chain couples TRBV3-1 (or the pseudogene TRBV3-2) to TRBJ2-3; D may be TRBD2 (6 bases). CDR3 length: 15 amino acids. V gave up 3 bases and J gave up 4 bases, with 14 bases separating them. Germline-derived CDR1 and CDR2 are LGHDT and YNNKEL (reference sequence).